This is a list of T cell receptor beta chains from one sample in a study of OX40 agonist ivuxolimab in advanced cancers. Produced via immunoSEQ multiplex PCR; TCRdb's table is partial and in-frame only. The table has fewer than 100,000 clones, 70% to 90% seen once. The specimen comprised CD4+ or CD8+ T cells sorted from blood, sampled in a trial of the OX40 agonist ivuxolimab. The receptors here all came from an adult with an advanced solid tumor such as melanoma, head and neck, liver or kidney cancer. CDR3s include the opening cysteine and the closing phenylalanine or tryptophan. D genes are given only for firm matches. Where a row states a size, it is once, few, many or the class of an expanded clone; other rows omit it.

abundance | len | j_gene | v_gene | d_gene | CDR3nt | CDR3aa
NA | 12 | TRBJ2-7 | TRBV28 | NA | TGTGCCAGCGTCCCTGGGGGCAACCGTGTGTACTTC | CASVPGGNRVYF
NA | 15 | TRBJ1-3 | TRBV18 | NA | TGTGCCAGCTCACCACCGGGCGTTGTCGGAAACACCATATATTTT | CASSPPGVVGNTIYF
NA | 14 | TRBJ1-1 | TRBV9 | TRBD1 | TGTGCCAGCAGCGCCCTGACAGGGGGGACTGAAGCTTTCTTT | CASSALTGGTEAFF
NA | 13 | TRBJ2-1 | TRBV28 | TRBD1 | TGTGCCAGCAGAGGGACAGGGAAAAATGAGCAGTTCTTC | CASRGTGKNEQFF
NA | 15 | TRBJ2-7 | TRBV2 | NA | TGTGCCAGCAGAAGTGACAGGAAAAGCTCCTACGAGCAGTACTTC | CASRSDRKSSYEQYF
NA | 15 | TRBJ1-6 | TRBV2 | NA | TGTGCCAGCAGTGGACACCTCTCCTATAATTCACCCCTCCACTTT | CASSGHLSYNSPLHF
NA | 13 | TRBJ1-1 | TRBV5-1 | NA | TGCGCCAGCAGCTTAGGCAGGGAAACTGAAGCTTTCTTT | CASSLGRETEAFF
NA | 14 | TRBJ1-1 | TRBV2 | NA | TGTGCCAGCAGTGTACAGGGTAGGGCCACTGAAGCTTTCTTT | CASSVQGRATEAFF
NA | 17 | TRBJ2-5 | TRBV10-3 | NA | TGTGCCATCAGTGAGATGGTTGGCAGGGGGGAACAAGAGACCCAGTACTTC | CAISEMVGRGEQETQYF
NA | 16 | TRBJ2-5 | TRBV9 | TRBD2 | TGTGCCAGCAGCGTAGATTCCGCGGGGGGGCAAGAGACCCAGTACTTC | CASSVDSAGGQETQYF
NA | 15 | TRBJ1-6 | TRBV6-5 | TRBD1 | TGTGCCAGCAGTACCTGGGACAGGGGATATCAGACCCTCCACTTT | CASSTWDRGYQTLHF
NA | 14 | TRBJ1-2 | TRBV28 | NA | TGTGCCAGCAGTCTGACCCGGACCCTTTATGGCTACACCTTC | CASSLTRTLYGYTF
NA | 15 | TRBJ1-3 | TRBV28 | NA | TGTGCCAGCAGTTCCCCCCACGGGCGCGGAAACACCATATATTTT | CASSSPHGRGNTIYF
NA | 16 | TRBJ2-5 | TRBV4-3 | TRBD2 | TGCGCCAGCAGCGTATCGACTAGCGGGGTGCGAGAGACCCAGTACTTC | CASSVSTSGVRETQYF
NA | 16 | TRBJ1-5 | TRBV4-1 | NA | TGCGCCAGCAGCCAGACTCAGGTCGAAAGAAATCAGCCCCAGCATTTT | CASSQTQVERNQPQHF
NA | 15 | TRBJ1-2 | TRBV7-2 | NA | TGTGCCAGCAGCTCCCCCCGAGGGGGGAACTATGGCTACACCTTC | CASSSPRGGNYGYTF
NA | 16 | TRBJ1-2 | TRBV30 | TRBD1 | TGTGCCCTAGAACCGGGACAGGGGGCTTTAATTGGCGGCTACACCTTC | CALEPGQGALIGGYTF
NA | 18 | TRBJ2-7 | TRBV18 | NA | TGTGCCAGCTCACCATTGGCGTCCACTAGGGGCTACTCCTACGAGCAGTACTTC | CASSPLASTRGYSYEQYF
few | 15 | TRBJ1-6 | TRBV2 | NA | TGTGCCAGCAGTGTCGGGGAATCCCACCATTCACCCCTCCACTTT | CASSVGESHHSPLHF
NA | 14 | TRBJ1-2 | TRBV27 | TRBD1 | TGTGCCAGCAGTTCCCTGTCAGGGGGCCATGGCTACACCTTC | CASSSLSGGHGYTF
NA | 16 | TRBJ2-5 | TRBV30 | TRBD1 | TGTGCCTGGACTCCAGGGGGCGCCCATATACAAGAGACCCAGTACTTC | CAWTPGGAHIQETQYF
NA | 14 | TRBJ1-1 | TRBV12-5 | TRBD1 | TGTGCTAGTGGTTATAATACCGGGACAGTTGAAGCTTTCTTT | CASGYNTGTVEAFF